One sample yielded the 8 T cell receptor beta chains listed below, sequenced in a study of control samples from healthy donors and cancer patients. Sequenced by immunoSEQ multiplex PCR; TCRdb stores in-frame clones only, minus some. This table has over 100,000 clones, about 87% appearing once. Sequences were obtained from blood. The source is a man aged 35 to 55 in good health.

The chain links TRBV6-5 to TRBJ1-3; no firm D call. V was pared by 7 bases and J by 2 bases, with 12 bases between. Germline V gene lookup returns CDR1 MNHEY and CDR2 SVGAGI. CDR3 length equals 14 residues. CDR3 region: CASIQSYAGNTIYF. The CDR3 DNA reads TGTGCCAGCATCCAGAGTTATGCTGGAAACACCATATATTTT.

This sequence joins TRBV6-2 or TRBV6-3 and TRBJ1-2; D ambiguous. V lost 0 bases and J 7 bases, leaving 9 bases between the germline ends. Per germline, CDR1 MNHEY and CDR2 SVGEGT. This CDR3 spans 13 amino acids. The CDR3 reads CASSYSQTRGYTF. The CDR3 coding sequence is TGTGCCAGCAGTTACTCACAGACGCGTGGCTACACCTTC.

V gene TRBV19 combines with J gene TRBJ1-1, with 7 bases matching TRBD1. This CDR3 spans 18 amino acids. Germline V lookup: CDR1 LNHDA, CDR2 SQIVND (reference sequence). The trim removed 0 bases at V and 1 base at J, leaving 11 bases unmatched. The CDR3 protein is CASSIDPVRGNRNTEAFF. The CDR3 coding sequence is TGTGCCAGTAGTATAGATCCGGTCAGGGGGAACAGGAACACTGAAGCTTTCTTT.

V gene TRBV6-5 combines with J gene TRBJ1-4; 7 bases are shared with TRBD1. The CDR3 has 15 amino acids. After removal of 8 bases from V and 2 bases from J, the junction contained 8 bases not matched to a gene. CDR1 is MNHEY and CDR2 is SVGAGI in the germline V gene. The CDR3 DNA is TGTGCCAGCGCTGACAGGGAATCTACTAATGAAAAACTGTTTTTT. This codes for CASADRESTNEKLFF.

The V and J genes are TRBV7-9 and TRBJ2-1; TRBD1 agrees at 10 bases. V gave up 7 bases and J gave up 2 bases; unmatched junction bases: 5. This CDR3 spans 15 amino acids. Germline CDR1 is SEHNR and CDR2 is FQNEAQ (reference sequence). CDR3 loop: CASNPGTGAYNEQFF. In DNA form, the CDR3 reads TGTGCCAGCAACCCCGGGACAGGGGCCTACAATGAGCAGTTCTTC.

The chain recombines TRBV19 with TRBJ2-5; D possibly uses TRBD1 or TRBD2 (5 bases each). The germline CDR1 and CDR2 sequences are LNHDA and SQIVND (reference sequence). This CDR3 has 15 amino acids. Trimming took off 5 bases at V and 5 bases at J, with 18 bases between the two ends. DNA of the CDR3: TGTGCCAGTAGTCCCAGAGGGACGCCGGGGGAGACCCAGTACTTC. Its protein is CASSPRGTPGETQYF.

Comments on this clone: Distinct nucleotide sequences in the sample also encode this CDR3. The V call is TRBV6-1, the J call TRBJ1-5, with D possibly matching TRBD1 (6 bases). The CDR3 is made up of 15 amino acids. The germline V gene has CDR1 MNHNS and CDR2 SASEGT. With 0 bases removed from V and 9 bases from J, the gap between germline ends came to 15 bases. This CDR3 reads CASSEALWGLRPQHF. CDR3 nucleotide sequence: TGTGCCAGCAGTGAAGCGCTTTGGGGGCTAAGGCCCCAGCATTTT.

The genes are TRBV10-3 and TRBJ2-7, with 7 positions matching TRBD2. The CDR3 is 14 residues long. The germline V gene has CDR1 ENHRY and CDR2 SYGVKD. With 6 bases clipped from V and 2 bases from J, the junction kept 7 bases outside the gene matches. The CDR3 region has the DNA TGTGCCATCAGCCCTGTGGCGGGGGCCTACGAGCAGTACTTC. Amino acid sequence: CAISPVAGAYEQYF.